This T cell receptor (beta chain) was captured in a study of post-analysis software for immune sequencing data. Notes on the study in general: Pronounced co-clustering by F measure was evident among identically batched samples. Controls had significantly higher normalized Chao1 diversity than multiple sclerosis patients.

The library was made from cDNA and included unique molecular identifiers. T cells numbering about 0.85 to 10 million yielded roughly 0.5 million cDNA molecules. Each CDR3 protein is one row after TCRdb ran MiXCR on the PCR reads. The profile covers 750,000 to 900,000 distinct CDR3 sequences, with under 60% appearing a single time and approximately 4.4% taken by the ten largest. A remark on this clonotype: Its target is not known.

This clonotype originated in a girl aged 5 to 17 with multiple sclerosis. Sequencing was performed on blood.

The CDR3 DNA sequence: TGTGCCAGCAGCCGGACAGGGAAGAGAGGCAATCAGCCCCAGCATTTT. It codes for CASSRTGKRGNQPQHF. The rearrangement links TRBV12-3 or TRBV12-4 to TRBJ1-5; 8 bases are shared with TRBD1. The CDR3 is made up of 16 amino acids. V dropped 6 bases and J dropped 2; count of bases not matched to a gene: 9.